A selection of T cell receptor beta chains follows, all from one sample in a study of T cell responses to AZD1222 COVID-19 vaccine. The repertoire was sequenced with immunoSEQ multiplex PCR; TCRdb's copy has only in-frame clones and lacks some. Of 150,000 to 200,000 clones listed, around 90% are singletons. Material: peripheral blood, obtained on day 0 of AZD1222 vaccination. The source of these receptors is an adult in good health. CDR3s include the opening cysteine and the closing phenylalanine or tryptophan. The D gene is left open where the match is weak. Where a row states a size, it is once, few, many or the class of an expanded clone; other rows omit it.

>TRBJ2-3|TRBD2|-|TRBV6-4
TGTGCCAGCAGTGGAGCGGGAGGAGGGTCCACAGATACGCAGTATTTT
CASSGAGGGSTDTQYF
>TRBJ1-6|TRBD1|-|TRBV18
TGTGCCAGCTCACCCGGGACAGTACGCCTCCCCACGTATAATTCACCCCTCCACTTT
CASSPGTVRLPTYNSPLHF
>TRBJ1-4|TRBD1|-|TRBV18
TGTGCCAGCTCGCTCACAGGGGGAGCAACTAATGAAAAACTGTTTTTT
CASSLTGGATNEKLFF
>TRBJ1-2|-|few|TRBV30
TGTGCCTGGAGTATCGCAGAGAACTATGGCTACACCTTC
CAWSIAENYGYTF
>TRBJ2-2|-|-|TRBV24-1
TGTGCCACCAGTGCCTCGGGCGTGGAGCTGTTTTTT
CATSASGVELFF
>TRBJ2-7|TRBD2|-|TRBV27
TGTGCCAGCAGTTTTCTAGCGGGCTACGAGCAGTACTTC
CASSFLAGYEQYF
>TRBJ2-3|-|-|TRBV5-1
TGCGCCAGCAGCAGGGACGGCCCCGATACGCAGTATTTT
CASSRDGPDTQYF
>TRBJ1-3|-|-|TRBV2
TGTGCCAGCAGTGGTCGCTCTGGCGGCCTTCTTGGAAACACCATATATTTT
CASSGRSGGLLGNTIYF
>TRBJ1-5|TRBD1|-|TRBV5-1
TGCGCCAGCAGACCCGACAGGGGGCATACAGATCAGCCCCAGCATTTT
CASRPDRGHTDQPQHF
>TRBJ1-2|-|-|TRBV2
TGTGCCAGCAGTGAAATCCGGGACGGGGGCTACACCTTC
CASSEIRDGGYTF
>TRBJ2-2|-|-|TRBV30
TGTGCCTGGGTTCCGGCCACCGGGGAGCTGTTTTTT
CAWVPATGELFF
>TRBJ2-7|TRBD2|once|TRBV7-2
TGTGCCAGCAGCTTAGCTAGCGGGAGCTCCGAGCAGTACTTC
CASSLASGSSEQYF
>TRBJ2-1|TRBD2|-|TRBV11-2
TGTGCCAGCAGCTTTAGCGGGGCTTACAATGAGCAGTTCTTC
CASSFSGAYNEQFF
>TRBJ1-2|TRBD1|-|TRBV5-5
TGTGCCAGCAGCTTGGCCATGGGACAGCCGGACTATGGCTACACCTTC
CASSLAMGQPDYGYTF
>TRBJ2-3|-|-|TRBV10-3
TGTGCCATCAGTGAAGCAGATACGCAGTATTTT
CAISEADTQYF
>TRBJ2-3|TRBD2|once|TRBV6-5
TGTGCCAGCAGTTACTCGGGCGGGAGGGCCTCAGATACGCAGTATTTT
CASSYSGGRASDTQYF
>TRBJ2-7|TRBD2|-|TRBV9
TGTGCCAGCAGCGCGGGGACTAGACCCTACGAGCAGTACTTC
CASSAGTRPYEQYF
>TRBJ1-2|TRBD1|-|TRBV4-1
TGCGCCAGCAGCCTCGGGACAGGGTATGGCTACACCTTC
CASSLGTGYGYTF
>TRBJ2-3|TRBD2|few|TRBV29-1
TGCAGCGTTGATAAAAGCGGGATAAGCACAGATACGCAGTATTTT
CSVDKSGISTDTQYF
>TRBJ2-1|-|once|TRBV7-7
TGTGCCAGCAGCTTAGGGTCCGGGGTCAATGAGCAGTTCTTC
CASSLGSGVNEQFF
>TRBJ1-2|-|-|TRBV6-1
TGTGCCAGCAGTGAAGCAGGGGGGTCCCGACTCTATGGCTACACCTTC
CASSEAGGSRLYGYTF
>TRBJ1-2|-|-|TRBV29-1
TGCAGCGTTGAAAGGGAGACTAACTATGGCTACACCTTC
CSVERETNYGYTF
>TRBJ1-4|-|-|TRBV27
TGTGCCAGCAGGGGCAATAATGAAAAACTGTTTTTT
CASRGNNEKLFF
>TRBJ2-5|TRBD2|-|TRBV7-9
TGTGCCAGCAGCCATTCCCGAGTAGCGGGAGGTGAGACCCAGTACTTC
CASSHSRVAGGETQYF
>TRBJ2-7|-|once|TRBV6-2/TRBV6-3
TGTGCCAGCAGTTACGGAGTCAGTAACTACGAGCAGTACTTC
CASSYGVSNYEQYF
>TRBJ2-3|-|-|TRBV9
TGTGCCAGCAGCGTAGGTCCGACAGATACGCAGTATTTT
CASSVGPTDTQYF
>TRBJ1-1|-|once|TRBV11-2
TGTGCCAGCAGCTCCACTTGGGGCACTGAAGCTTTCTTT
CASSSTWGTEAFF
>TRBJ1-1|-|once|TRBV19
TGTGCCAGTAGTATCCTCCCAGAATCCACTGAAGCTTTCTTT
CASSILPESTEAFF
>TRBJ1-1|-|-|TRBV19
TGTGCCAGTAGTATAATGCCTGGAGGGAGTTCTGCTTTCTTT
CASSIMPGGSSAFF
>TRBJ2-5|TRBD2|-|TRBV15
TGTGCCACCAGCAGAGAGGCGGTAATAGCGGGGGAAGAGACCCAGTACTTC
CATSREAVIAGEETQYF
>TRBJ2-7|-|-|TRBV6-1
TGTGCCAGCAGTGACCCGGGCAGGTCCTCCTACGAGCAGTACTTC
CASSDPGRSSYEQYF
>TRBJ1-5|-|-|TRBV28
TGTGCCACCTTTAGCGGGGCGAAATCCAATCAGCCCCAGCATTTT
CATFSGAKSNQPQHF
>TRBJ1-6|TRBD1|-|TRBV28
TGTGCCAGCAGTTACCCTAGGACAGGGGTGAATTCACCCCTCCACTTT
CASSYPRTGVNSPLHF
>TRBJ1-5|-|once|TRBV11-2
TGTGCCAGCAGCCCTCCGGGGCAGCCCCAGCATTTT
CASSPPGQPQHF
>TRBJ2-3|TRBD2|few|TRBV4-2
TGTGCCAGCAGCCAAGGAGCGGGAGGGTCGGCAGATACGCAGTATTTT
CASSQGAGGSADTQYF
>TRBJ1-6|-|-|TRBV5-6
TGTGCCAGCAGCCCCGTGGCGTCTGGAGGTGGTTCACCCCTCCACTTT
CASSPVASGGGSPLHF